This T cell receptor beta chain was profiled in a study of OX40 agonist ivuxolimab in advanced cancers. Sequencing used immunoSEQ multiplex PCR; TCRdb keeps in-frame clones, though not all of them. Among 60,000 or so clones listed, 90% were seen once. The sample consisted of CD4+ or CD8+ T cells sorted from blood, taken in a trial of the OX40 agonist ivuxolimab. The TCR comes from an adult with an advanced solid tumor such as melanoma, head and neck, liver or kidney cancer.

CDR3 loop: CASSGSPPETQYF. Here the CDR3 DNA reads TGTGCCAGCAGTGGTTCCCCCCCCGAGACCCAGTACTTC. This chain connects TRBV2 to TRBJ2-5, with no clear D. Between the trimmed V and J ends, which lost 4 bases and 5 bases, there was a span of 11 bases. CDR3 length equals 13 residues. Germline CDR1 and CDR2: SNHLY and FYNNEI.